The TCR beta chain under discussion was sequenced for a study of cytomegalovirus exposure and HLA in healthy donors (dated by TCRdb to 2017 to 2019). For the wider study: An earlier analysis of approximately 640 of the donors reported 250 to 350 Gb of sequence data and roughly 100 million unique TCR beta sequences from about 200 million T cells. An early release that covered around 590 HLA-typed donors contained about 300 gigabases of sequencing data and around 85 million unique TCR sequences. The genetic ancestry cluster associated with self-reported Caucasian donors included roughly four fifths of the 300 to 450 genotyped donors. The study was designed to test whether signatures of past pathogen exposure could be identified by cataloging public T cell receptors. The study profiled the T cell repertoires of approximately 700 subjects by immunosequencing and related them to cytomegalovirus serostatus. A separate validation cohort of over a hundred different subjects was used in addition to the 666-subject first cohort. The study combined high-throughput TCR immunosequencing, statistical association of individual TCRs with disease status, and machine learning to predict cytomegalovirus infection status. A later analysis re-examined previously published TCR beta repertoires from roughly 650 donors and added high-resolution HLA genotyping to investigate patterns of TCR occurrence. The later analysis used no new phenotypic data to find candidate immune exposures, relying instead on TCR beta sequences and their occurrence across donors. To decide whether each TCR beta V gene segment behaved as functional or pseudogenic, an earlier analysis of some 570 of the donors relied on high-throughput TCR beta sequencing. Donor age, sex, ethnicity and CMV serostatus were compiled together with the repertoire data. A later genetic analysis took genome-wide SNP genotypes for about 55% of the 666 donors and used that subset as a discovery cohort. Every discovery cohort repertoire had been produced on one sequencing platform. HLA typing included class I and class II loci at four-digit resolution. The number of typed donors differed by locus: about 620-640 for A, B, C, DRB1 and DQB1; 522 for DQA1; 606 for DPA1; and around 470 for DPB1. A handful of DR-DQ haplotypes were handled as single units for association and clustering because linkage in the cohort was strong. Across under 500 genotyped donors of the cohort, an average of about 200,000 unique TCR beta nucleotide sequences per donor were sequenced, and roughly 18% of those sequences were non-productive. General findings and caveats noted by the study authors: Because counts were too low, roughly 18 rarely observed V segments, including chromosome 9 orphons, were left out of the earlier analysis of some 600 of the donors. Immune exposure information for the cohort was limited to CMV serostatus. A group of highly shared sequence variants was considered likely to be a technical artifact of the sequencing pipeline. Most TCR sequences were observed very rarely across donors, whereas some public TCRs were present in many individuals. HLA typing was unavailable for some donors at each locus, so association tests used only the typed subset. A further reported finding was that TCR beta sequences accurately predicted the HLA-A and HLA-B alleles for most subjects in the first cohort. In a later genetic analysis, fewer N-insertions in productive TCRs were reported among donors in an Asian-associated ancestry cluster than the roughly 640-donor mean. At a false discovery rate of 0.05, a later analysis linked 16,951 TCR beta sequences to specific HLA alleles. This cohort had only TCR beta chains sequenced, and the lack of alpha or paired-chain data limited which features could be detected. A later analysis found that most CMV-associated TCR beta chains appeared HLA-restricted, with HLA associations seemingly driven largely by CMV exposure. The authors suggested that the approach could potentially be generalized to other disease states and immunological phenotypes. In a later analysis, TCR association rates were found to vary across HLA loci, with the most associated TCRs seen for DRB1 alleles and the fewest for HLA-C alleles. In a later analysis, HLA-associated TCR beta chains showed more clonal expansion and lower generation probabilities than non-associated chains that were equally common. The 87-base-pair reads could not distinguish some IMGT-functional V segments, including TRBV6-2 and TRBV6-3, so those segments were excluded. Correlated functional status among segregating V segments might be attributable to linkage disequilibrium, but an unknown experimental factor could not be ruled out. The presence/absence analyses assumed that sequencing depth was roughly uniform across donors, and that assumption may not be true. In an earlier analysis of approximately 600 of the donors, most TCR beta V segments were observed in productive rearrangements about 90% or about 30% of the time, broadly matching IMGT annotations. In the study, about 150 TCR beta chains were listed as associated with cytomegalovirus. Several of the top co-occurrence clusters appeared to be linked to parvovirus B19, influenza, CMV and Epstein-Barr virus, according to a later analysis. When HLA alleles, especially DR and DQ, strongly co-occurred, attributing TCR associations to individual alleles was difficult. The classifier was reported to diagnose cytomegalovirus status with high specificity and sensitivity in both the original cohort and the validation cohort. In vitro tests confirmed that a few of the cytomegalovirus-associated TCR beta chains recognize cytomegalovirus antigens. In a later genetic analysis, a missense DCLRE1C variant was associated with V-gene and J-gene trimming of TCR beta chains, and the association was replicated in an independent cohort.

The cohort was made up of 666 healthy bone marrow donors. At the time of sampling, every cohort member was nominally healthy, though immune exposures that went unrecorded were likely present. The donor was CMV seronegative and belonged to the group of more than 300 seronegative cohort members. Each donor provided a peripheral blood sample, and peripheral blood mononuclear cells were used for TCR beta sequencing. Genomic DNA extraction from the blood cell samples was performed with the Qiagen DNeasy Blood Extraction Kit. Worth noting for this clone: This clone's antigen is unknown. No base quality information exists; no much larger clone differs at one position.

Library preparation used the immunoSEQ multiplex PCR assay. A mixture of 60 forward primers for TCR Vbeta segments and 13 reverse primers for TCR Jbeta segments was used in the multiplex PCR. The CDR3 region of rearranged TCR beta genes was amplified from genomic DNA by a multiplex PCR assay. The amplified TCR beta libraries were sequenced on the Illumina HiSeq System as 87-base-pair reads. Turning to the authors' computational methods: A later analysis tallied around 82 million unique TCR beta chains across the 600 to 700 repertoires, and around 9.9 million of those chains were shared by two or more donors. A nearest-neighbor algorithm error-corrected the raw reads and collapsed the reads into unique sequences, merging closely related sequences to remove PCR and sequencing errors. V, D and J gene segments were assigned by aligning CDR3 sequences to IMGT reference sequences. Each retained sequence needed at least a six-nucleotide match to both a V gene segment and a J gene segment. A rearrangement counted as productive if the CDR3 had no stop codons and remained in frame with V and J, and every other rearrangement counted as non-productive. CDR3 was defined by IMGT convention, running from the second conserved V-encoded cysteine to the conserved J-encoded phenylalanine. Sequences without an unambiguous match to a single V gene segment were excluded from the earlier analysis of approximately 560 of the donors. An earlier analysis of some 500 of the donors classified V segments as functional when productive rearrangements were above 56.7% and as segregating when the standard deviation between donors was above 5%. A statistical classification framework was developed to diagnose cytomegalovirus status using the catalog of TCR beta chain sequences. In a later analysis, V and J genes were assigned by comparing TCR nucleotide sequences against IMGT/GENE-DB human TR gene sequences. A later analysis assigned CDR3 sequences and most-parsimonious VDJ recombination scenarios with the TCRdist pipeline. In a later analysis, each TCR beta chain was defined by its CDR3 amino acid sequence together with its V-gene family, and reads without a unique V-gene family were excluded. In a later analysis, 450 to 600 highly shared, low-generation-probability nucleotide sequences were removed to address suspected cross-contamination and a sequencing artifact. For each public chain, a later analysis derived a clonal expansion index from normalized ranks of inferred template counts within each repertoire. A later analysis computed generation probabilities with a VDJ recombination model fitted to out-of-frame rearrangements, and checked the results against IGoR. In a later analysis, TCR-TCR, TCR-HLA and TCR-CMV co-occurrence was scored with hypergeometric tests, and a repertoire-size bias correction was applied to TCR pairs. False discovery rates were estimated in a later analysis by permuting HLA or CMV assignments 20 times. In a later analysis, co-occurring TCRs were grouped using DBSCAN, and TCRdist sequence similarity was added for clustering within HLA-allele-positive subsets. For co-occurrence clustering, repertoires with fewer than 30,000 or more than 120,000 public chains were excluded, along with roughly 5 repertoires with anomalous nucleotide sharing. TCRdb provides this immuneACCESS table in a form limited to in-frame rearrangements. Some clones are lacking; in checked studies, under half of them reflect an unresolved V gene, and why the rest are absent is not known. That table gives V, J and clone size, and the DNA gave D and trimming. In all, the sample holds approximately 180,000 clones, and less than 90% of those were seen once. The top ten clonotypes cover roughly 0.23% of the sample.

Clipping removes 0 bases from V and 5 bases from J, with 2 as the unmatched junction base count. From the cysteine up to the phenylalanine, the CDR3 has a length of 15 residues. Left in the record is the CDR3 DNA by itself, 45 bases read in frame from the first base. The germline V gene sets CDR1 to SGHRS and CDR2 to YFSETQ. The chain is encoded by TRBV5-1 joined to TRBJ2-7, with TRBD2 matching 13 junction bases. The specimen was PBMCs. This receptor was identified in a girl less than two years old in good health and CMV-seronegative. The CDR3 here reads CASSLGGTSGDEQYF. The sequenced DNA is TGCGCCAGCAGCTTGGGGGGGACTAGCGGGGACGAGCAGTACTTC. The full variable domain, completed from the reference TRBV5-1 and TRBJ2-7 proteins outside the CDR3, reads KAGVTQTPRYLIKTRGQQVTLSCSPISGHRSVSWYQQTPGQGLQFLFEYFSETQRNKGNFPGRFSGRQFSNSRSEMNVSTLELGDSALYLCASSLGGTSGDEQYFGPGTRLTVT.